These 9 T cell receptor beta chains originate from one sample sequenced in a study of molecular identifiers for immune sequencing clone quantification. MiXCR, applied by TCRdb to the PCR reads, yields one record per CDR3 protein. The sample carries 550,000 to 750,000 distinct CDR3 sequences, 15% to 20% recorded once. Sequencing used naive CD8+ T cells from blood, with Jurkat cell RNA spiked in. Subset indicated: FACS-sorted CD8+CD4-CCR7+CD45RA+ naive T cells. The receptor source for this set is a human donor in good health. Some libraries in this study had Jurkat cell RNA spiked in.

There are many counts of this clonotype. The rearrangement links TRBV4-3 to TRBJ2-7; 8 nucleotides line up with TRBD1. The J segment lost 4 bases and the V segment lost 1 base, leaving 6 bases of the junction unmatched. CDR1 and CDR2 from the germline V gene are LGHNA and YSLEER. The CDR3 has 15 amino acids. The CDR3 region has the DNA TGCGCCAGCAGCCAAGGACAGGGGTTTGGGTACGAGCAGTACTTC. Translation: CASSQGQGFGYEQYF.

In its sample, this clonotype was seen many times. The V gene is TRBV27, the J gene TRBJ2-1, with D perhaps TRBD1 (6 bases). The germline V gene encodes CDR1 MNHEY and CDR2 SMNVEV (reference sequence). CDR3 length: 14 amino acids. Trimming removed 3 bases from V and 7 bases from J, with 13 bases in between. CDR3 sequence: CASSFRGTSNEQFF. The CDR3 coding sequence is TGTGCCAGCAGTTTTAGGGGGACGTCGAATGAGCAGTTCTTC.

This clonotype was detected many times. V and J are TRBV6-1 and TRBJ1-1; a weak D match, TRBD1 (6 bases). Per the germline V gene, CDR1 is MNHNS and CDR2 is SASEGT. Trimming shortened V by 4 bases and J by 0 bases, and 12 bases separated the two germline ends. CDR3 length: 15 amino acids. As DNA, the CDR3 is TGTGCCAGCAGTGTGAACAGGGACATGAACACTGAAGCTTTCTTT. Translated, it gives CASSVNRDMNTEAFF.

This clonotype was observed many times. The chain has TRBV18 and TRBJ1-1; 8 bases are shared with TRBD1. Germline V gene lookup returns CDR1 KGHSH and CDR2 LQKENI. The length of the CDR3 is 15 residues. Losses at the gene ends were 6 bases for V and 5 bases for J; bases not matched to a gene: 11. The CDR3 nucleotides are TGTGCCAGCTCGCAGGAAGGGGACAGGCTGACTGAAGCTTTCTTT. Protein: CASSQEGDRLTEAFF. The full variable domain, its missing parts supplied by reference TRBV18 and TRBJ1-1, is NAGVMQNPRHLVRRRGQEARLRCSPMKGHSHVYWYRQLPEEGLKFMVYLQKENIIDESGMPKERFSAEFPKEGPSILRIQQVVRGDSAAYFCASSQEGDRLTEAFFGQGTRLTVV.

Details on this clonotype: Since a much larger clone is just one base distant, this may be a read error. The CDR3 ends on some other residue instead of the conserved phenylalanine or tryptophan, so this is likely a read error. The rearrangement links TRBV5-6 to TRBJ2-3; D is possibly TRBD2 (6 bases). Trimming cost V 6 bases and J 0 bases, with 23 bases left between them. The V gene's germline CDR1 is SGHDT and CDR2 YYEEEE. The CDR3 sequence is 18 residues long. CDR3 amino acids: CASTDGALSGSSTDTQYS. DNA for the CDR3: TGTGCCAGCACCGATGGAGCCCTTAGCGGTTCTAGCACAGATACGCAGTATTCT.

There are many counts of this clonotype. V and J are TRBV4-3 and TRBJ1-2, with 10 bases fitting TRBD1. Germline CDR1 LGHNA, CDR2 YSLEER. Unmatched junction bases numbered 6, after V lost 0 bases and J lost 5 bases. The CDR3 has 16 amino acids. The CDR3: CASSQDARTGGYGYTF. DNA of the CDR3: TGCGCCAGCAGCCAAGATGCCCGGACAGGGGGATATGGCTACACCTTC.

There are a few counts of this clonotype. The V and J genes are TRBV28 and TRBJ2-7; 8 bases are shared with TRBD2. V lost 1 base to trimming and J lost 5 bases; unmatched junction nucleotides: 4. Looked up from germline, CDR1 is MDHEN and CDR2 is SYDVKM. The CDR3 extends over 14 amino acids. The DNA for the CDR3 is TGTGCCAGCAGTTTATCATCGGGGGGGCACGAGCAGTACTTC. It yields the protein CASSLSSGGHEQYF. The whole variable domain, filled in from reference TRBV28 and TRBJ2-7, reads DVKVTQSSRYLVKRTGEKVFLECVQDMDHENMFWYRQDPGLGLRLIYFSYDVKMKEKGDIPEGYSVSREKKERFSLILESASTNQTSMYLCASSLSSGGHEQYFGPGTRLTVT.

At least ten counts were recorded for this clonotype. The chain's CDR3 is CASSFLQGDEQFF. CDR3 nucleotides: TGTGCCAGCAGCTTCCTACAGGGCGATGAGCAGTTCTTC. The chain carries TRBV7-3 and TRBJ2-1; weak D call: TRBD1 (6 bases). CDR1 is SGHTA and CDR2 is FQGTGA in the germline V gene. V was pared by 3 bases and J by 8 bases, with 11 bases between. CDR3 length equals 13 residues.

About this clonotype: This may arise from a read error, as a much more abundant clone is one base away. This chain links TRBV12-5 with TRBJ2-3, with 15 bases identical to TRBD2. This CDR3 comprises 18 residues. Losses at the gene ends were 5 bases for V and 7 bases for J; bases not matched to a gene: 13. Germline-derived CDR1 and CDR2 are LGHNT and FRNRAP. The DNA for the CDR3 is TGTGCTAGTGGTCCCACGCCCATCGGGACTAGCGGGAGGCATACGCAGTATTTT. It yields the protein CASGPTPIGTSGRHTQYF.